This TCR beta chain was sequenced in a study of T cell responses to AZD1222 COVID-19 vaccine. Second-dose intervals of approximately 4 or approximately 12 weeks were pooled. CDR1 is SGHAT and CDR2 is FQNNGV in the germline V gene. V lost 5 bases, J lost 4 bases, and 5 bases stayed unmatched. The CDR3 totals 15 residues. Only in-frame clones appear in the TCRdb table, and some are missing; sequencing was by immunoSEQ multiplex PCR. The sample yields roughly 67,000 clones, approximately 90% seen once. Study results and caveats: Regions left unmutated in variants are reportedly the target of nearly half of spike-specific TCRs. A mostly white British donor set with more females was recruited, and clonal diversity was possibly underestimated. Just six AZD1222 recipients were seropositive at baseline.

Details on this clone: The antigen is not known.

The V call is TRBV11-2, the J call TRBJ2-1, with TRBD2 matching over 10 bases. The material sequenced was peripheral blood, taken 28 days after the second AZD1222 dose. The TCR originated in an adult who received the AZD1222 COVID-19 vaccine. The CDR3 DNA follows: TGTGCCAGCAGCGTAGGACTAGCGGAATACAATGAGCAGTTCTTC. Amino acid sequence: CASSVGLAEYNEQFF. Full variable domain (outside the CDR3, taken from reference TRBV11-2 and TRBJ2-1): EAGVAQSPRYKIIEKRQSVAFWCNPISGHATLYWYQQILGQGPKLLIQFQNNGVVDDSQLPKDRFSAERLKGVDSTLKIQPAKLEDSAVYLCASSVGLAEYNEQFFGPGTRLTVL.